The 20 T cell receptor beta chains below come from one sample, sequenced in a study of cytomegalovirus exposure and HLA in healthy donors. Profiled with immunoSEQ multiplex PCR; TCRdb holds only in-frame clones, not every one. The table lists around 95,000 clones, roughly 85% of them singletons, with 20% in the top ten. Source material: PBMCs. The receptors derive from a young man in good health and CMV-seropositive.

This chain uses TRBV30 with TRBJ2-2; 7 nucleotides agree with TRBD1. Germline CDR1 and CDR2: GTSNPN and SVGIG (reference sequence). The CDR3 spans 13 residues. After removal of 3 bases from V and 6 bases from J, the junction contained 4 bases not matched to a gene. CDR3 DNA sequence: TGTGCCTGGAGCCCGACAGGGCCCGGGGAGCTGTTTTTT. Amino acid sequence: CAWSPTGPGELFF.

The gene calls are TRBV29-1 and TRBJ2-3; 7 nucleotides match TRBD2. V shed 4 bases and J 0 bases; nucleotides not matched to a gene: 4. The germline V gene has CDR1 SQVTM and CDR2 ANQGSEA. This CDR3 contains 14 residues. The CDR3 bases are TGCAGCGTTGGCTCTAGCGGTAGCACAGATACGCAGTATTTT. It codes for CSVGSSGSTDTQYF.

This sequence joins TRBV7-8 and TRBJ2-1, with D perhaps matching TRBD1 (6 bases). Germline V gene lookup returns CDR1 SGHVS and CDR2 FQNEAQ. CDR3 length: 18 amino acids. The V end was cut by 5 bases, the J end by 0 bases, with 20 bases between. The CDR3 DNA is TGTGCCAGCAGCCCCTCTTTTATGGGGGCTAGCTCCTACAATGAGCAGTTCTTC. This gives the protein CASSPSFMGASSYNEQFF.

This clone appeared a single time. This rearrangement joins TRBV9 to TRBJ2-1; the match to TRBD2 covers 13 bases. Germline trimming cut 0 bases from V and 7 bases from J; bases unmatched to any gene: 4. CDR1 is SGDLS and CDR2 is YYNGEE in the germline V gene. There are 16 residues in the CDR3. Here the CDR3 reads CASSVAWTSGRNEQFF. CDR3 DNA sequence: TGTGCCAGCAGCGTAGCTTGGACTAGCGGGAGAAATGAGCAGTTCTTC.

The chain carries TRBV28 and TRBJ2-7; maybe TRBD1 (7 bases). Germline CDR1 MDHEN, CDR2 SYDVKM. V lost 7 bases, J lost 2 bases, and 15 bases lay in between. The CDR3 is 14 amino acids. For the CDR3, the DNA is TGTGCCAGCAAAGGAGGGGGCGACGCCTACGAGCAGTACTTC. This sequence encodes CASKGGGDAYEQYF.

The CDR3 DNA is TGTGCCAGCAGCTTGGAACTGATGGAAAAACTGTTTTTT. Its translation: CASSLELMEKLFF. The rearrangement links TRBV5-5 to TRBJ1-4; D is uncertain. Between the trimmed V and J ends, which lost 0 bases and 8 bases, there was a span of 8 bases. Germline V CDR1 and CDR2: SGHKS, YYEKEE (reference sequence). CDR3 length equals 13 residues.

About this clone itself: The junction shows a germline mismatch at one end, possibly a read error. The chain carries TRBV27 and TRBJ2-2; no firm D call. The germline V gene encodes CDR1 MNHEY and CDR2 SMNVEV (reference sequence). The CDR3 is 12 residues long. CDR3 nucleotide sequence: TGTGCCAGCAGTTTAAACAGCGGGGAGCTGTTTTTT. This codes for CASSLNSGELFF.

The J gene is TRBJ2-7, the V gene TRBV5-6, with 9 bases aligning to TRBD1. The CDR3 runs 14 residues. Germline loops: CDR1 SGHDT, CDR2 YYEEEE. V was clipped by 3 bases and J by 2 bases; unmatched bases: 3. The CDR3 protein is CASSSDRGPYEQYV. The CDR3, as DNA: TGTGCCAGCAGCTCGGACAGGGGACCCTACGAGCAGTACGTC.

This clone is medium-sized (0.01 to 0.1%) within its sample. V and J are TRBV2 and TRBJ1-2; 8 nucleotides agree with TRBD1. J gave up 5 bases and V 6 bases, and 11 bases lay outside the gene matches. CDR3 size: 15 residues. Germline V gene lookup returns CDR1 SNHLY and CDR2 FYNNEI. Here the CDR3 reads CASRDRGQGVYGYTF. The CDR3 region has the DNA TGTGCCAGCAGGGATCGAGGACAGGGTGTATATGGCTACACCTTC.

The chain combines TRBV5-8 with TRBJ1-2, with D uncertain. The CDR3 length is 15 residues. V was shortened by 0 bases and J by 6 bases, with 15 bases between the two germline ends. Per germline, CDR1 SGHTS and CDR2 YDEGEE. CDR3: CASSLEQRSEHGYTF. The DNA for the CDR3 is TGTGCCAGCAGCTTGGAGCAGCGAAGCGAACATGGCTACACCTTC.

The chain is built from TRBV9 and TRBJ2-5; 10 nucleotides align to TRBD2. Trimming at V came to 3 bases and at J to 5 bases, leaving 7 bases not matched to a gene. This CDR3 comprises 15 residues. Germline assignment: CDR1 SGDLS and CDR2 YYNGEE. Here the CDR3 DNA reads TGTGCCAGCAGCGCAAGGCTAGCGGGAGAGGAGACCCAGTACTTC. Translating gives CASSARLAGEETQYF.

This clone was found a few times. This chain joins TRBV29-1 and TRBJ1-1; D may be TRBD1 (6 bases). The CDR3 covers 12 residues. Trimming removed 6 bases at V and 1 base at J, with 9 bases between. CDR1 is SQVTM and CDR2 is ANQGSEA in the germline V gene. The CDR3 nucleotides are TGCAGCGTCGCGACAGGGAACACTGAAGCTTTCTTT. Translated, it gives CSVATGNTEAFF. Supplemented by reference TRBV29-1 and TRBJ1-1, the full variable domain reads SAVISQKPSRDICQRGTSLTIQCQVDSQVTMMFWYRQQPGQSLTLIATANQGSEATYESGFVIDKFPISRPNLTFSTLTVSNMSPEDSSIYLCSVATGNTEAFFGQGTRLTVV.

This clone was counted once. The rearrangement uses TRBV4-1 and TRBJ2-5, with TRBD2 matching over 11 bases. Trimming at V came to 1 base and at J to 1 base, leaving 11 bases not matched to a gene. The CDR3 runs 19 residues. The V gene's germline CDR1 is MGHRA and CDR2 YSYEKL. Here the CDR3 reads CASSQGSLRTSGPQETQYF. DNA of the CDR3: TGCGCCAGCAGCCAAGGATCCCTCCGGACTAGCGGGCCCCAAGAGACCCAGTACTTC.

The V gene is TRBV30, the J gene TRBJ1-5; 12 positions agree with TRBD1. V gave up 5 bases and J gave up 3 bases; unmatched junction bases: 5. The CDR3 totals 15 residues. The germline V gene encodes CDR1 GTSNPN and CDR2 SVGIG (reference sequence). CDR3 DNA: TGTGCCTGGGGGACAGGGGGCGCGCCCAATCAGCCCCAGCATTTT. Translating gives CAWGTGGAPNQPQHF.

This clone was counted once. V is TRBV19 and J is TRBJ2-7, with 10 nucleotides matching TRBD1. The CDR3 is 15 residues long. Trimming removed 6 bases from V and 2 bases from J; junction bases left unmatched: 7. Germline CDR1 reads LNHDA; CDR2 reads SQIVND (reference sequence). The chain's CDR3 is CASRRSGTGAYEQYF. The CDR3 DNA reads as TGTGCCAGTAGGAGATCCGGGACAGGGGCCTACGAGCAGTACTTC.

The V call is TRBV5-1, the J call TRBJ1-3; D is unclear. Trimming took 2 bases from V and 0 from J, leaving 6 bases between them. The CDR3 sequence is 14 residues long. Germline CDR1 and CDR2: SGHRS and YFSETQ. The CDR3 DNA follows: TGCGCCAGCAGCTTAGGGAGCTCTGGAAACACCATATATTTT. Translating it yields CASSLGSSGNTIYF.

V and J are TRBV30 and TRBJ1-3; D gene uncertain. The CDR3 covers 11 residues. Germline V gene sequence: CDR1 GTSNPN, CDR2 SVGIG (reference sequence). Trimming stripped 3 bases from V and 3 bases from J, with 3 bases between. CDR3 sequence reads: CAWSHGNTIYF. CDR3 sequence (DNA): TGTGCCTGGAGCCATGGAAACACCATATATTTT.

The chain recombines TRBV12-5 with TRBJ1-2; D call uncertain. CDR1 and CDR2 (germline): LGHNT, FRNRAP. Trimming shortened V by 6 bases and J by 4 bases, and 12 bases separated the two germline ends. CDR3 length equals 13 residues. CDR3 in amino acids: CASGNTAGYGYTF. DNA for the CDR3: TGTGCTAGTGGGAATACGGCGGGCTATGGCTACACCTTC.

This clone appeared a few times. The chain is built from TRBV2 and TRBJ1-5, with a tentative D call TRBD1 (5 bases). V was cut by 3 bases and J by 8 bases, with 17 bases left in between. CDR1 and CDR2 from the germline V gene are SNHLY and FYNNEI. The CDR3 sequence is 15 residues long. CDR3 coding DNA: TGTGCCAGCAGTGAGGACACCCCGGTCACCAAGCCCCAGCATTTT. Translated: CASSEDTPVTKPQHF. The variable domain in full, with the rest retrieved from reference TRBV2 and TRBJ1-5, is EPEVTQTPSHQVTQMGQEVILRCVPISNHLYFYWYRQILGQKVEFLVSFYNNEISEKSEIFDDQFSVERPDGSNFTLKIRSTKLEDSAMYFCASSEDTPVTKPQHFGDGTRLSIL.

The chain couples TRBV15 to TRBJ2-7; possibly TRBD1 for D (5 bases). The CDR3 is 16 residues long. In germline, CDR1 is LNHNV, CDR2 YYDKDF (reference sequence). The V gene lost 2 bases and the J gene lost 0 bases, with 14 bases spanning the gap. The chain's CDR3 is CATSRLGQGHSYEQYF. In DNA form, the CDR3 reads TGTGCCACCAGCAGATTGGGCCAGGGTCACTCCTACGAGCAGTACTTC.